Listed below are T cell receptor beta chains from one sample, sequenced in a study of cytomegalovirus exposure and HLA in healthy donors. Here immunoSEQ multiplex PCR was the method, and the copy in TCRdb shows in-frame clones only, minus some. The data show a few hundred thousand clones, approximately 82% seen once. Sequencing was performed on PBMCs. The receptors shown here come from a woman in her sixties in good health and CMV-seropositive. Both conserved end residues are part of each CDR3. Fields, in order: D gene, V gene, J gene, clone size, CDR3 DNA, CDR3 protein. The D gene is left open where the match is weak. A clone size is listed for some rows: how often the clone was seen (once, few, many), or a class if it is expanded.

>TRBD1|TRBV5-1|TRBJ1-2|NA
TGCGCCAGCAGCTTGGGACAGGGAGGAGATGGCTACACCTTC
CASSLGQGGDGYTF
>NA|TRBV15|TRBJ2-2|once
TGTGCCACCAGCTTCGGTACGGGCCGGGGGAACACCGGGGAGCTGTTTTTT
CATSFGTGRGNTGELFF
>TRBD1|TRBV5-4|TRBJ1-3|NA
TGTGCCAGCAGCTCCCCGGACAGGGGACCGTCTGGAAACACCATATATTTT
CASSSPDRGPSGNTIYF
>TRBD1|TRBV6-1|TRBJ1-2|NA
TGTGCCAGCAGTTCAACAGGGGATGGCTACACCTTC
CASSSTGDGYTF
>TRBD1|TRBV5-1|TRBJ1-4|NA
TGCGCCAGCAGCCTGGTGGACAGGAGTAATGAAAAACTGTTTTTT
CASSLVDRSNEKLFF
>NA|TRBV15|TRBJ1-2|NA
TGTGCCACCAGCCTTGACAGAATGGGTGGCTACACCTTC
CATSLDRMGGYTF
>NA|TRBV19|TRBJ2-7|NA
TGTGCCAGTAAAGGGGACTCGGAAGTTAACGAGCAGTACTTC
CASKGDSEVNEQYF
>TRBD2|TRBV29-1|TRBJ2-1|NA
TGCAGCGTTTCTGGACTAGGGTCGAATGAGCAGTTCTTC
CSVSGLGSNEQFF
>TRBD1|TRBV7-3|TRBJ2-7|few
TGTGCCAGCAGCCCCGGGACAGGGGGCCTCGAGCAGTACTTC
CASSPGTGGLEQYF
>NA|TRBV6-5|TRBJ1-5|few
TGTGCCAGCAGTTTCGGTGGGGAGGGAAAATCCCAGCCCCAGCATTTT
CASSFGGEGKSQPQHF
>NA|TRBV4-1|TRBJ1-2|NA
TGCGCCAGCAGCCAAGATAGCACACTAGCTAACTATGGCTACACCTTC
CASSQDSTLANYGYTF
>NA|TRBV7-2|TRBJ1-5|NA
TGTGCCAGCAGCGGCGACGACAGTTATCAGCCCCAGCATTTT
CASSGDDSYQPQHF
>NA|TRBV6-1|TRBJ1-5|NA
TGTGCCAGCAGTGGGGGCTTTCAGGTCAATCAGCCCCAGCATTTT
CASSGGFQVNQPQHF
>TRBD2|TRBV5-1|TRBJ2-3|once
TGCGCCAGCACAGAGACTAGCCATACGCAGTATTTT
CASTETSHTQYF
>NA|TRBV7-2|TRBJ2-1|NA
TGTGCCAGCAGCTTATTGAGGACAGCCAATGAGCAGTTCTTC
CASSLLRTANEQFF
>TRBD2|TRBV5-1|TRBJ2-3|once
TGCGCCAGCAGCGAGGATGGACTAGCGGGCACAGATACGCAGTATTTT
CASSEDGLAGTDTQYF
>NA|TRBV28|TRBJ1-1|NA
TGTGCCAGCACTTTATTCGACAGCTACGAAGCTTTCTTT
CASTLFDSYEAFF
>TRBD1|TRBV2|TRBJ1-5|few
TGTGCCAGCAGCGGGACAGGGGGAAATCAGCCCCAGCATTTT
CASSGTGGNQPQHF
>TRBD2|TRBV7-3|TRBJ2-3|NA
TGTGCCAGCAGCTTGAGCGGGAGGGGGCATACGCAGTATTTT
CASSLSGRGHTQYF
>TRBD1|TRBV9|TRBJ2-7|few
TGTGCCAGCAGCCGAGGGACAGGGGGCTCCGGAGTCGAGCAGTACTTC
CASSRGTGGSGVEQYF
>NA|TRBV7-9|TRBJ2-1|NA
TGTGCCAGCAGCTTAGCCGGGATCGGGCGAGGTTACAATGAGCAGTTCTTC
CASSLAGIGRGYNEQFF
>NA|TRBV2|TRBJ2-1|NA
TGTGCCAGCAGTGAAGGGGTTAGGGGGGAGCAGTTCTTC
CASSEGVRGEQFF
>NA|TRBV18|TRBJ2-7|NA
TGTGCCAGCTCACCATCGGGGGATCTGACCTACGAGCAGTACTTC
CASSPSGDLTYEQYF
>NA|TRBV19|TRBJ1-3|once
TGTGCCTCTAGGTCGAGTCACTCTGGAAACACCATATATTTT
CASRSSHSGNTIYF
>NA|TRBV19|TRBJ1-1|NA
TGTGCCAGTAACCCAGGGTTACCTAACACTGAAGCTTTCTTT
CASNPGLPNTEAFF
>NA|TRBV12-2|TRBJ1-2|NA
TGTGCAAGTCGCTGTTACAGGAGAAACCATGGCTACACCTTC
CASRCYRRNHGYTF
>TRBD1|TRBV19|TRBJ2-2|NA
TGTGCCAGTAGTTTCGTGACAGGGACCGGGGAGCTGTTTTTT
CASSFVTGTGELFF
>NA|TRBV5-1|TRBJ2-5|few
TGCGCCAGCAGCTTGGCCTGGGGGGGCGGAGAGACCCAGTACTTC
CASSLAWGGGETQYF
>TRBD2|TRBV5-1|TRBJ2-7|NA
TGCGCCAGCAGCTTGCTAGCGGGAGCTTACGAGCAGTACTTC
CASSLLAGAYEQYF
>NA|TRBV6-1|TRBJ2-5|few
TGTGCCAGCAGTGAAGCGCTGGACTACCAAGAGACCCAGTACTTC
CASSEALDYQETQYF
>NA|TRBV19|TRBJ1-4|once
TGTGCCGCAGGGAGGAGAAAGGAAAAACTGTTTTTT
CAAGRRKEKLFF
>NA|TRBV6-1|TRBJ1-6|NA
TGTGCCAGCAGCCTCAAGGGGGGGTCGGTGTCACCCCTCCACTTT
CASSLKGGSVSPLHF
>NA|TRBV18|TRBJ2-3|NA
TGTGCCAGCTCACAGGAAGTGTTAGCAGTCACAGATACGCAGTATTTT
CASSQEVLAVTDTQYF
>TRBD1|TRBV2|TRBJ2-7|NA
TGTGCCAGCAGTGAATACCAGGGGACAGCTTTTTACGAGCAGTACTTC
CASSEYQGTAFYEQYF
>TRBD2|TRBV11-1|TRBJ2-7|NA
TGTGCCAGCAGAGGGCGCGGGAGCTCCTACGAGCAGTACTTC
CASRGRGSSYEQYF
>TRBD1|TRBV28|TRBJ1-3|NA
TGTGCCAGCAGATACCTAGGGGACAGAAGGGCTGGAAACACCATATATTTT
CASRYLGDRRAGNTIYF
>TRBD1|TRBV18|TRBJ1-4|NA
TGTGCCAGCTCCGTAACAGGGGGTACAATGGAAAAACTGTTTTTT
CASSVTGGTMEKLFF
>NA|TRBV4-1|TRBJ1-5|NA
TGCGCCAGCAGCCAAAGGGGGGAGGGAAGTCAGCCCCAGCATTTT
CASSQRGEGSQPQHF
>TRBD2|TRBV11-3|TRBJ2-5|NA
TGTGCCAGCAGCTTGGGGACTAGCGGCGAAGAGACCCAGTACTTC
CASSLGTSGEETQYF
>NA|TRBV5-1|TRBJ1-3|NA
TGCGCCAGCAGCTTCGGGGAGGGCACCATATATTTT
CASSFGEGTIYF
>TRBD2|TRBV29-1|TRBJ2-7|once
TGCAGCGCCATCCGCCGCGGGAGTCACGAGCAGTACTTC
CSAIRRGSHEQYF
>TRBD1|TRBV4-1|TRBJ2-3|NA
TGCGCCAGCAGCCTTAGGACAGGGACCACAGATACGCAGTATTTT
CASSLRTGTTDTQYF
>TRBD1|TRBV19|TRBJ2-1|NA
TGTGCCAGTAGTTTCCGGACAGGGGTCCATGAGCAGTTCTTC
CASSFRTGVHEQFF
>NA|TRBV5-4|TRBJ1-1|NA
TGTGCCAGCAGGCCTGTAGGCGGGGGAACTGAAGCTTTCTTT
CASRPVGGGTEAFF
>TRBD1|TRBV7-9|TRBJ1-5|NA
TGTGCCAGCAGCCCTGGGACAGGTAGCAATCAGCCCCAGCATTTT
CASSPGTGSNQPQHF
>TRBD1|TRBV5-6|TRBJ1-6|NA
TGTGCCAGCAGCTCATCGCTAACGGGGACAGGGTATTCACCCCTCCACTTT
CASSSSLTGTGYSPLHF
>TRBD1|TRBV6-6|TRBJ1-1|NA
TGTGCCAGCAGCCCGACAGGGGGCTTATTGGGCACTGAAGCTTTCTTT
CASSPTGGLLGTEAFF
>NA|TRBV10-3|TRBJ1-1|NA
TGTGCCATCAGAGACAGAGGTGGCACTGAAGCTTTCTTT
CAIRDRGGTEAFF
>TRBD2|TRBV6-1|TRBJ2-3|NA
TGTGCCAGCAGCGGTAGCGGGAGAAGCACAGATACGCAGTATTTT
CASSGSGRSTDTQYF
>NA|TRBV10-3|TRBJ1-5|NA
TGTGCCATCTGGGACACCTATAGCAATCAGCCCCAGCATTTT
CAIWDTYSNQPQHF
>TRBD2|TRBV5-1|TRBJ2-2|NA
TGCGCCAGCAGCTTGGCTGCGGGAGGGACCGGGGAGCTGTTTTTT
CASSLAAGGTGELFF
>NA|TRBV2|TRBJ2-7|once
TGTGCCAGCAGTGAAGAGGTCGGGAGCTGGTACGAGCAGTACTTC
CASSEEVGSWYEQYF
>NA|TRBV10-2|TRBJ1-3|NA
TGCGCCAGCAGTACGAGTGGGGGCCGAGGAAACACCATATATTTT
CASSTSGGRGNTIYF